This T cell receptor beta chain appears in the sequencing data of a study of T cells in tuberculosis. Study-level findings and limits: Active tuberculosis alpha repertoires lay closer to GMM-specific TCRs than controls'. Active tuberculosis patients had shorter CDR3-alpha; the beta difference was nonsignificant.

On this clone itself: Its antigen is unidentified.

The time point here: new active TB diagnosis, blood taken before or within 7 days of starting treatment. Unsorted cryopreserved PBMC were sequenced, averaging roughly 100,000 T cells per clinical donor. Profiled with immunoSEQ multiplex PCR; TCRdb holds only in-frame clones, not every one. The data contain 25,000 to 40,000 clones, 70% to 90% of them singletons. With V trimmed by 9 bases and J by 0 bases, 6 bases remained unmatched. CDR3 size: 13 residues. The germline CDR1 and CDR2 sequences are SGHRS and YFSETQ. The rearrangement joins TRBV5-1 to TRBJ2-7; 7 nucleotides agree with TRBD1. The TCR comes from an adult with tuberculosis. The material sequenced was PBMCs, taken at tuberculosis diagnosis. As DNA, the CDR3 is TGCGCCACCGCCCGGGACAGCTCCTACGAGCAGTACTTC. Protein sequence: CATARDSSYEQYF.